These T cell receptor beta chains were read from a single sample in a study of cytomegalovirus exposure and HLA in healthy donors. The table came from immunoSEQ multiplex PCR; TCRdb's copy has only in-frame clones and leaves some out. The sample holds more than 110,000 clones, 80% seen once. Sequenced input: PBMCs. These receptors were collected from a male donor in good health and CMV-seronegative. The CDR3 runs from the conserved cysteine through the conserved F or W. Fields, in order: clone size, V gene, D gene, J gene, CDR3 length, CDR3 DNA, CDR3 protein. D genes are given only for firm matches. Size values are once, few and many counts, or a class for expanded clones, and some rows have none.

-	TRBV11-2	-	TRBJ2-5	11	TGTGCCAGCAGCCCCCTCGAGACCCAGTACTTC	CASSPLETQYF
few	TRBV6-5	TRBD1	TRBJ1-6	15	TGTGCCAGCAGTTACCTGACAGGGTTCAATTCACCCCTCCACTTT	CASSYLTGFNSPLHF
-	TRBV18	-	TRBJ1-1	15	TGTGCCAGCTCAGTATCGGAACAGATGAACACTGAAGCTTTCTTT	CASSVSEQMNTEAFF
-	TRBV9	-	TRBJ2-5	14	TGTGCCAGCAGCGTCCACGGGAACCAAGAGACCCAGTACTTC	CASSVHGNQETQYF
-	TRBV6-5	-	TRBJ1-1	12	TGTGCCGGCCGGGACTCAGCCACTGAAGCTTTCTTT	CAGRDSATEAFF
-	TRBV5-4	-	TRBJ1-2	14	TGTGCCAGCAGCTTGGACGACAGAAGCTATGGCTACACCTTC	CASSLDDRSYGYTF
-	TRBV6-1	-	TRBJ1-1	11	TGTGCCAGCAGCTGGACTGTCAAAGCTTTCTTT	CASSWTVKAFF
-	TRBV19	TRBD2	TRBJ2-7	15	TGTGCCAGTAGCCCGGGGCGGGGGGAACCCTACGAGCAGTACTTC	CASSPGRGEPYEQYF
-	TRBV7-9	TRBD2	TRBJ2-5	18	TGTGCCAGCAGCCCACCGGGACTAGCGGGGGATCTACAAGAGACCCAGTACTTC	CASSPPGLAGDLQETQYF
-	TRBV9	-	TRBJ1-4	13	TGTGCCAGCAGCGCAGGGCTTGGTGAAAAACTGTTTTTT	CASSAGLGEKLFF
-	TRBV6-1	-	TRBJ1-1	15	TGTGCCAGCAGCAAGAACCCCGGTTTTGACACTGAAGCTTTCTTT	CASSKNPGFDTEAFF
-	TRBV10-3	-	TRBJ2-1	12	TGTGCCATCAGTGGTTGGGAGGATGAGCAGTTCTTC	CAISGWEDEQFF
-	TRBV18	-	TRBJ1-5	14	TGTGCCAGCTCACCACAGGGGAGGAATCAGCCCCAGCATTTT	CASSPQGRNQPQHF
-	TRBV27	-	TRBJ1-1	13	TGTGCCAGCAGTTTGAGGGAGAACACTGAAGCTTTCTTT	CASSLRENTEAFF
-	TRBV19	-	TRBJ2-6	15	TGTGCCAGTAGTATCGTGAGCTCTGGGGCCAACGTCCTGACTTTC	CASSIVSSGANVLTF
-	TRBV5-4	-	TRBJ1-4	15	TGTGCCAGCAGCTTGGCGGGGGATTATGGTGAAAAACTGTTTTTT	CASSLAGDYGEKLFF
-	TRBV5-1	-	TRBJ2-7	14	TGCGCCAGCAGTCCGAGTCAGGGGTTCATCGAGCAGTACTTC	CASSPSQGFIEQYF
-	TRBV4-3	-	TRBJ1-3	15	TGCGCCAGCAGCCCTAGGGAGACAGGACTAAACACCATATATTTT	CASSPRETGLNTIYF
-	TRBV29-1	-	TRBJ1-1	10	TGCAGCGTTAGGGGAGGTGAAGCTTTCTTT	CSVRGGEAFF
-	TRBV7-2	TRBD1	TRBJ1-1	13	TGTGCCAGCAGCTTAGCCACGGACAGGTTCGCTTTCTTT	CASSLATDRFAFF
-	TRBV19	-	TRBJ1-1	14	TGTGCCAGTACTACAGGTTACTCGAACACTGAAGCTTTCTTT	CASTTGYSNTEAFF
-	TRBV6-6	-	TRBJ1-1	13	TGTGCCAGCAGTAGACAGGTTGGCACTGAAGCTTTCTTT	CASSRQVGTEAFF
once	TRBV11-2	TRBD2	TRBJ2-7	16	TGTGCCAGCAGCCCCAGGACTAGCGCGATGGGCTACGAGCAGTACTTC	CASSPRTSAMGYEQYF
-	TRBV7-3	TRBD1	TRBJ1-1	15	TGTGCCAGCAGCGCACAGGGACAGGGGGTTACTGAAGCTTTCTTT	CASSAQGQGVTEAFF
-	TRBV28	TRBD1	TRBJ2-7	14	TGTGCCAGCAGTTCCGCCGGGACAGGGGGCGAGCAGTACTTC	CASSSAGTGGEQYF
once	TRBV30	TRBD1	TRBJ2-7	16	TGTGCCTGGAGTATCTACGGACAGGGGGGATCCTACGAGCAGTACTTC	CAWSIYGQGGSYEQYF
few	TRBV13	-	TRBJ1-1	15	TGTGCCAGCAGCTTACTTCGGGAACGGGGGGTTGGAGCTTTCTTT	CASSLLRERGVGAFF
-	TRBV19	-	TRBJ1-6	14	TGTGCCAGTAGGGGGAGCTCCTATAATTCACCCCTCCACTTT	CASRGSSYNSPLHF
-	TRBV6-6	TRBD1	TRBJ1-6	14	TGTGCCAGCAGTTACCCCACAGGGGGTTCACCCCTCCACTTT	CASSYPTGGSPLHF
-	TRBV7-2	-	TRBJ1-1	17	TGTGCCAGCAGCTTAAGCGCAGGGGTGGAGTTATACTCTGAAGCTTTCTTT	CASSLSAGVELYSEAFF
-	TRBV29-1	-	TRBJ1-6	14	TGCAGCGCCCGAGGGAGCTCCTATAATTCACCCCTCCACTTT	CSARGSSYNSPLHF
-	TRBV7-2	TRBD2	TRBJ2-2	18	TGTGCCAGCAGCCGAGGACTAGCGGGGGCCCCGAACACCGGGGAGCTGTTTTTT	CASSRGLAGAPNTGELFF
-	TRBV7-8	-	TRBJ2-3	14	TGTGCCAGCAGCTTAGTTATTAGCGTGGACACGCAGTATTTT	CASSLVISVDTQYF
few	TRBV19	TRBD1	TRBJ1-2	15	TGTGCCAGTAGTAATGTCAGGGGGCGGAGCTATGGCTACACCTTC	CASSNVRGRSYGYTF
-	TRBV14	-	TRBJ1-2	14	TGTGCCAGCAGTCAATCCAGCGTTATCTATGACTACACCTTC	CASSQSSVIYDYTF
-	TRBV5-5	-	TRBJ1-5	15	TGTGCCAGCAGCTTCGGACAAGGCTGGAATCAGCCCCAGCATTTT	CASSFGQGWNQPQHF
-	TRBV5-6	-	TRBJ2-7	14	TGTGCCAGCAGCTTGGGCCAGGGGACGGGCGAGCAGTACTTC	CASSLGQGTGEQYF
once	TRBV4-3	-	TRBJ2-7	14	TGCGCCAGCAGCCAAGATACGACAGTCTACGAGCAGTACTTC	CASSQDTTVYEQYF
-	TRBV28	TRBD2	TRBJ2-7	14	TGTGCCAGCAGTTTTGCAGGGAGGGCGGACGAGCAGTACTTC	CASSFAGRADEQYF
-	TRBV9	-	TRBJ2-5	16	TGTGCCAGCAGCCCATACGCGGGACAGCTACAAGAGACCCAGTACTTC	CASSPYAGQLQETQYF
-	TRBV30	-	TRBJ2-7	13	TGTGCCTGGAGTCGCGGTAACCCCTACGAGCAGTACTTC	CAWSRGNPYEQYF
once	TRBV2	-	TRBJ1-6	14	TGTGCCAGCGGGGCACAGGGTGAAACTTCACCCCTCCACTTT	CASGAQGETSPLHF
-	TRBV4-2	-	TRBJ2-7	15	TGTGCCAGCAGCCAAGGGGGGGAAGCCCCCTACGAGCAGTACTTC	CASSQGGEAPYEQYF
-	TRBV4-2	-	TRBJ1-2	15	TGTGCCAGCAGCCAAGATGAGGGACTGAACTATGGCTACACCTTC	CASSQDEGLNYGYTF
few	TRBV19	-	TRBJ1-4	15	TGTGCCAGTAGTATTTCCGCGGCAGGGGCGCTAAAACTGTTTTTT	CASSISAAGALKLFF
-	TRBV7-2	-	TRBJ2-7	13	TGTGCCAGCAGCACCACTTCTACCTACGAGCAGTACTTC	CASSTTSTYEQYF
-	TRBV2	TRBD1	TRBJ1-1	13	TGTGCCAGCAGAGGGACAGTGAACACTGAAGCTTTCTTT	CASRGTVNTEAFF
-	TRBV5-1	-	TRBJ1-3	13	TGCGCCAGCGGAGAAGGGGGAGGAAACACCATATATTTT	CASGEGGGNTIYF
once	TRBV4-2	TRBD1	TRBJ2-7	14	TGTGCCAGCAGCCAAGCGGGACAGGCTTACGAGCAGTACTTC	CASSQAGQAYEQYF
-	TRBV7-2	-	TRBJ1-2	14	TGTGCCAGCAGCTTACCCCCAGGGCGTCTTGGCTACACCTTC	CASSLPPGRLGYTF
once	TRBV2	-	TRBJ2-7	14	TGTGCCAGCAGTGAGTGGGGGGAACTTTACGAGCAGTACTTC	CASSEWGELYEQYF
-	TRBV4-2	TRBD2	TRBJ2-2	18	TGTGCCAGCAGCCAAGATTCGACCCTAGCGGGGACCACCGGGGAGCTGTTTTTT	CASSQDSTLAGTTGELFF
-	TRBV6-5	TRBD1	TRBJ2-1	14	TGTGCCAGCAGTTTGACAGGGGACTACAATGAGCAGTTCTTC	CASSLTGDYNEQFF
-	TRBV6-5	-	TRBJ2-7	16	TGTGCCAGCAGTTACTCGAGGCCAGGGAAGACCTACGAGCAGTACTTC	CASSYSRPGKTYEQYF
-	TRBV6-5	TRBD1	TRBJ1-2	13	TGTGCCAGCAGTCGGGACAGGGTCTACGGCTACACCTTC	CASSRDRVYGYTF
-	TRBV12-5	TRBD2	TRBJ2-7	16	TGTGCTAGTGGTTTGCCTAGCGGGGATTCCTCCTACGAGCAGTACTTC	CASGLPSGDSSYEQYF
once	TRBV2	TRBD2	TRBJ2-3	15	TGTGCCAGCATGGTAGCGGGCCTACGCACAGATACGCAGTATTTT	CASMVAGLRTDTQYF